The 15 T cell receptor beta chains reported below all come from one sample, sequenced in a study of blood T cell repertoires in COVID-19. Using immunoSEQ multiplex PCR, the repertoire was profiled, and TCRdb retains in-frame clones only, with some absent. This sample yields around 280,000 clones, of which around 88% are seen a single time; about 6.1% belongs to the top ten. Sample: PBMCs or T cells enriched from blood (not recorded which). The receptors were gathered from a woman in her forties who had recovered from COVID-19.

V is TRBV3-1 (or the pseudogene TRBV3-2) and J is TRBJ1-6; 8 bases are shared with TRBD1. The CDR3 is 15 residues long. Germline V lookup: CDR1 LGHDT, CDR2 YNNKEL (reference sequence). V lost 4 bases, J lost 7 bases, and 6 bases stayed unmatched. CDR3 in DNA: TGTGCCAGCAGCCCGAGGGACAGGAAAAATTCACCCCTCCACTTT. Its protein is CASSPRDRKNSPLHF.

The chain joins TRBV6-1 to TRBJ1-4; D perhaps matches TRBD1 (6 bases). The length of the CDR3 is 17 residues. Trimming cost V 1 base and J 0 bases, with 12 bases left between them. Germline CDR1 is MNHNS and CDR2 is SASEGT. The CDR3, as DNA: TGTGCCAGCAGTGAAGAAGGCAGGGGTGCAACTAATGAAAAACTGTTTTTT. Protein sequence: CASSEEGRGATNEKLFF.

Turning to this clone: Distinct nucleotide sequences in the sample also encode this CDR3. The chain has TRBV9 and TRBJ1-1, with TRBD1 identical over 7 bases. The CDR3 has 15 residues. V dropped 3 bases and J dropped 0; count of bases not matched to a gene: 5. The germline V gene has CDR1 SGDLS and CDR2 YYNGEE. The CDR3 bases are TGTGCCAGCAGCGGAGGGGGACAGATGAACACTGAAGCTTTCTTT. The encoded protein is CASSGGGQMNTEAFF. The complete variable domain, with remaining parts taken from reference TRBV9 and TRBJ1-1, reads DSGVTQTPKHLITATGQRVTLRCSPRSGDLSVYWYQQSLDQGLQFLIQYYNGEERAKGNILERFSAQQFPDLHSELNLSSLELGDSALYFCASSGGGQMNTEAFFGQGTRLTVV.

The chain links TRBV7-2 to TRBJ2-2, with 15 bases matching TRBD2. Looked up from germline, CDR1 is SGHTA and CDR2 is FQGNSA. V was pared by 5 bases and J by 7 bases, with 8 bases of the junction left unmatched. The CDR3 is 17 residues long. The CDR3 bases are TGTGCCAGCAGCCTACCCGGACTAGCGGGAGGGGGCGGGGAGCTGTTTTTT. Translating it yields CASSLPGLAGGGGELFF.

V is TRBV14 and J is TRBJ1-4; no firm D call. CDR3 length equals 16 residues. Germline CDR1 is SGHDN and CDR2 is FVKESK. Trimming took 3 bases from V and 7 from J, leaving 18 bases between them. For the CDR3, the DNA is TGTGCCAGCAGCCAGACCGGAGATGGGCGGGGTGAAAAACTGTTTTTT. Its protein is CASSQTGDGRGEKLFF.

The gene calls are TRBV18 and TRBJ1-4; the D gene is possibly TRBD1 (5 bases). The CDR3 has 15 amino acids. Germline values: CDR1 KGHSH, CDR2 LQKENI. The V end was cut by 2 bases, the J end by 5 bases, with 12 bases between. The CDR3 coding sequence is TGTGCCAGCTCACCAGGGGCCCCTTCCAATGAAAAACTGTTTTTT. It codes for CASSPGAPSNEKLFF.

This CDR3 is CASSSTGGAGQPQHF. Written as DNA, the CDR3 is TGCGCCAGCAGCTCGACAGGGGGCGCGGGTCAGCCCCAGCATTTT. The rearrangement links TRBV5-1 to TRBJ1-5; 10 nucleotides align to TRBD1. In germline, CDR1 is SGHRS, CDR2 YFSETQ. V shed 3 bases, J shed 6 bases, and the junction held 6 bases outside the gene matches. The CDR3 spans 15 residues.

This clone has only one observation. This chain links TRBV7-2 with TRBJ2-7; no clear D. Germline lookup yields CDR1 SGHTA and CDR2 FQGNSA. The CDR3 totals 11 residues. V lost 5 bases to trimming and J lost 4 bases, with 6 bases between them. CDR3 in DNA: TGTGCCAGCAGCCACCTATACGAGCAGTACTTC. Translated, it gives CASSHLYEQYF.

The genes are TRBV28 and TRBJ2-6; possible D gene TRBD2, 5 bases. The germline V and J ends were trimmed by 11 bases and 1 base, with 9 bases remaining between them. Germline V gene data show CDR1 as MDHEN and CDR2 as SYDVKM. This CDR3 contains 13 residues. The CDR3 here is CASRGSGANVLTF. The DNA for the CDR3 is TGTGCCTCACGGGGTTCTGGGGCCAACGTCCTGACTTTC.

This clone has only a few counts. The chain is built from TRBV7-3 and TRBJ2-1, with 11 positions matching TRBD2. Per the germline V gene, CDR1 is SGHTA and CDR2 is FQGTGA. The CDR3 covers 15 residues. J was trimmed by 8 bases and V by 6 bases; bases with no gene match: 9. In nucleotides, the CDR3 is TGTGCCAGCAGTTACGGGACTAGCGGAGACTATGAGCAGTTCTTC. Translating it yields CASSYGTSGDYEQFF.

This clone is a singleton in its sample. The CDR3 sequence: CASSLGWTEAFF. The DNA of the CDR3 is TGTGCCAGCAGTCTCGGGTGGACTGAAGCTTTCTTT. This chain uses TRBV3-1 (or the pseudogene TRBV3-2) with TRBJ1-1; D unclear. The germline V gene encodes CDR1 LGHDT and CDR2 YNNKEL (reference sequence). CDR3 length: 12 amino acids. V lost 6 bases and J lost 5, with 10 bases in between.

The V gene is TRBV5-1, the J gene TRBJ1-2; D unresolved. CDR3 length equals 15 residues. V was trimmed by 5 bases and J by 4 bases, leaving 18 bases between them. Germline V gene data show CDR1 as SGHRS and CDR2 as YFSETQ. CDR3: CASRSPEGPIYGYTF. DNA of the CDR3: TGCGCCAGCAGGTCACCCGAGGGCCCAATCTATGGCTACACCTTC.

The rearrangement uses TRBV5-4 and TRBJ2-5; possible D gene TRBD1, 5 bases. Germline CDR1 and CDR2: SGHNT and YYREEE (reference sequence). V shed 0 bases and J shed 3 bases, with 6 bases lying between them. The CDR3 extends over 13 amino acids. This CDR3 is CASSLGTKETQYF. The CDR3 DNA is TGTGCCAGCAGCTTGGGGACAAAAGAGACCCAGTACTTC.

The chain joins TRBV7-2 to TRBJ2-5; 8 bases align to TRBD1. Germline CDR1 SGHTA, CDR2 FQGNSA. V gave up 5 bases and J gave up 5 bases; unmatched junction bases: 7. The CDR3 is made up of 14 amino acids. The CDR3 sequence is CASSKGQGYETQYF. CDR3 DNA: TGTGCCAGCAGCAAAGGACAGGGATATGAGACCCAGTACTTC.

This clone was counted a single time. The V call is TRBV6-5, the J call TRBJ1-1, with TRBD1 matching over 8 bases. The CDR3 is 13 residues long. Germline V lookup: CDR1 MNHEY, CDR2 SVGAGI. With 7 bases clipped from V and 4 bases from J, the junction kept 5 bases outside the gene matches. The CDR3 nucleotides are TGTGCCAGCACCCGACAGGGGACCACTGAAGCTTTCTTT. It yields the protein CASTRQGTTEAFF.